This is a list of T cell receptor beta chains from one sample in a study of regulatory and conventional T cells in RAG deficiency. Using immunoSEQ multiplex PCR, the repertoire was profiled, and TCRdb retains in-frame clones only, with some absent. The sample yields 45,000 to 50,000 clones, over 80% seen once. The sample was also linked to a second study, of regulatory T cells.

The sequenced sample consisted of CD4+ effector T cells sorted from blood. These receptors all stem from a human donor in good health. The CDR3 runs from the conserved cysteine through the conserved F or W.

v_gene: TRBV7-6
CDR3aa: CASSLKARGRGNFGNTIYF

v_gene: TRBV18
CDR3aa: CASSPPIGGQGNDQETQYF

v_gene: TRBV11-3
CDR3aa: CASSFGSGEKLFF

v_gene: TRBV7-9
CDR3aa: CASSFGQGTAFF

v_gene: TRBV6-1
CDR3aa: CASSESLAKQETQYF

v_gene: TRBV2
CDR3aa: CASLTSFYEQYF

v_gene: TRBV6-6
CDR3aa: CASSPGATEAFF

v_gene: TRBV28
CDR3aa: CASSSIWETQYF

v_gene: TRBV6-1
CDR3aa: CASSEVGSNSPLHF

v_gene: TRBV14
CDR3aa: CASSPAGAGGREFF

v_gene: TRBV12-5
CDR3aa: CASGLGQGVSNTGELFF